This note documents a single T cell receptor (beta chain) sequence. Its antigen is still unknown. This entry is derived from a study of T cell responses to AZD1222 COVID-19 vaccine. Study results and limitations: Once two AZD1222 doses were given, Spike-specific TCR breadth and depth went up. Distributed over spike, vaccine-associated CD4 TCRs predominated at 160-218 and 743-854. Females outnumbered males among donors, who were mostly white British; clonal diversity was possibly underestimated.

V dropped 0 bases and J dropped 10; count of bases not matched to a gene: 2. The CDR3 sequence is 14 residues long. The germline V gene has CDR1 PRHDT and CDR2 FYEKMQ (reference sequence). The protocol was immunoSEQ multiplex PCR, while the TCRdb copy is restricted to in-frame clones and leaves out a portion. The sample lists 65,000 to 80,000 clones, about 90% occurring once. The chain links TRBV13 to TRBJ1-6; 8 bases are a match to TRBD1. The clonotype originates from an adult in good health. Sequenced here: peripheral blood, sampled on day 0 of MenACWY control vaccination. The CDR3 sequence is CASSLGRGRSPLHF. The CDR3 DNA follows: TGTGCCAGCAGCTTAGGCAGGGGGCGGTCACCCCTCCACTTT.